This TCR beta chain was obtained from a study of early T cells in non-severe SARS-CoV-2 infection. Each cDNA molecule carried a unique molecular identifier. TCRdb reprocessed the 5' RACE reads with MiXCR, giving one entry per CDR3 protein. Of around 110,000 distinct CDR3 sequences in the sample, over 8.5% were seen once. Trimming pared 1 base from V and 5 bases from J, leaving 14 bases between. Germline CDR1 is SGHRS and CDR2 is YFSETQ. The CDR3 is 15 residues long. The rearrangement links TRBV5-1 to TRBJ2-3; D is possibly TRBD1 (6 bases). The sequence was collected from an adult who was a healthcare worker with PCR-confirmed SARS-CoV-2 infection or an uninfected control (not recorded which). Sequenced sample: whole blood. Written as DNA, the CDR3 is TGCGCCAGCAGCTTGAGGGGACAATTTTTAGATACGCAGTATTTT. It translates to CASSLRGQFLDTQYF.